These T cell receptor beta chains were read from a single sample in a study of blood T cell repertoires in COVID-19. Libraries were prepared by immunoSEQ multiplex PCR; TCRdb keeps only in-frame clonotypes and omits some of them. Of under 150,000 clones in the sample, about 76% were seen once. Sequenced material: peripheral blood. These receptors were taken from a woman aged 55-75 years with active or convalescent COVID-19. Each CDR3 is given with its conserved first and last residue. The order of the fields is V gene, J gene, clone size, D gene, CDR3 DNA, CDR3 protein. The D gene is left open where the match is weak. Size tells how often a clone was seen (once, few, many) or the class of an expanded clone, and some rows leave it out.

TRBV29-1,TRBJ1-4,-,-,TGCAGCGTTGGTACAACTAATGAAAAACTGTTTTTT,CSVGTTNEKLFF
TRBV9,TRBJ2-1,few,-,TGTGCCAGCAGCCCCCGACAGAGCTCCTACAATGAGCAGTTCTTC,CASSPRQSSYNEQFF
TRBV5-5,TRBJ2-1,-,-,TGTGCCAGCAGCTTGGCCTTTGTAGCTAACAATGAGCAGTTCTTC,CASSLAFVANNEQFF
TRBV28,TRBJ1-3,-,-,TGTGCCAGCAGGCTAACTGGAAACACCATATATTTT,CASRLTGNTIYF
TRBV18,TRBJ2-7,-,TRBD1,TGTGCCAGCTCACCACTCGACAGGGGGCGCGACGAGCAGTACTTC,CASSPLDRGRDEQYF
TRBV4-3,TRBJ2-1,-,TRBD2,TGCGCCAGCAGCCATTTAGCGGGAGGGCCTTTTAATGAGCAGTTCTTC,CASSHLAGGPFNEQFF
TRBV6-5,TRBJ1-6,-,-,TGTGCCAGCAGTTCCGGACTGGGTAGAGTTAGTTCACCCCTCCACTTT,CASSSGLGRVSSPLHF
TRBV4-1,TRBJ2-1,-,-,TGCGCCAGCAGCCAAGCTCCGGGGAGCCTCTCCTACAATGAGCAGTTCTTC,CASSQAPGSLSYNEQFF
TRBV3-1/TRBV3-2,TRBJ1-1,-,-,TGTGCCAGCAGCCCCTCCGGCAGGGAGAACACTGAAGCTTTCTTT,CASSPSGRENTEAFF
TRBV7-9,TRBJ2-3,-,TRBD2,TGTGCCAGCAGCTCCGTAGCGGGGGGGCCCTCCACAGATACGCAGTATTTT,CASSSVAGGPSTDTQYF
TRBV2,TRBJ2-5,many,-,TGTGCCAGCAGCCTCATCCTGGCGGGAGAGACCCAGTACTTC,CASSLILAGETQYF
TRBV5-1,TRBJ2-7,few,TRBD1,TGCGCCAGCAGCTTAGATGGACAGGAGTACGAGCAGTACTTC,CASSLDGQEYEQYF
TRBV18,TRBJ2-4,-,TRBD2,TGTGCCAGCTCACCACCGTGGGGTGGACTAGCGGAGACCTCCAAAAACATTCAGTACTTC,CASSPPWGGLAETSKNIQYF
TRBV4-2,TRBJ2-5,-,TRBD2,TGTGCCAGCAGCCAAGACCGTCAACCGGGGACTACCCCGCGGGAGACCCAGTACTTC,CASSQDRQPGTTPRETQYF
TRBV9,TRBJ1-1,-,-,TGTGCCAGCAGCGTAGGGGTCGCGGGTCCTGAAGCTTTCTTT,CASSVGVAGPEAFF
TRBV13,TRBJ2-2,once,TRBD2,TGTGCCAGCAGCTCTACTAGCGGGAGAACCGGGGAGCTGTTTTTT,CASSSTSGRTGELFF
TRBV7-6,TRBJ2-3,-,TRBD1,TGTGCCAGCAGCCCCTGGGCTCGGACAGGGGCCACAGATACGCAGTATTTT,CASSPWARTGATDTQYF
TRBV6-2/TRBV6-3,TRBJ1-5,-,TRBD1,TGTGCCAGCAGTTACTTACAGGGGTGGGGGCAGCCCCAGCATTTT,CASSYLQGWGQPQHF
TRBV18,TRBJ2-3,-,TRBD1,TGTGCCAGCTCCCGGGGACAGAACACAGATACGCAGTATTTT,CASSRGQNTDTQYF
TRBV15,TRBJ2-7,-,TRBD2,TGTGCCACCAGCAGAAAGCGGGAGGCCCTAAACGAGCAGTACTTC,CATSRKREALNEQYF
TRBV2,TRBJ1-1,once,-,TGTGCCAGCGGCGGACCACAGGGATGGCTTAACCTGAACACTGAAGCTTTCTTT,CASGGPQGWLNLNTEAFF
TRBV14,TRBJ1-4,-,-,TGTGCCAGCAGCCTGATGTCGGGACACTCTAATGAAAAACTGTTTTTT,CASSLMSGHSNEKLFF
TRBV19,TRBJ2-5,once,TRBD2,TGTGCCAGTGGAGGACTAGCGCCCCAAGAGACCCAGTACTTC,CASGGLAPQETQYF
TRBV10-3,TRBJ2-2,-,TRBD1,TGTGCCATCACGGGACAGTTGAACACCGGGGAGCTGTTTTTT,CAITGQLNTGELFF
TRBV18,TRBJ1-5,-,-,TGTGCCAGCTCACCCGCCCGCGGGGAGAATCAGCCCCAGCATTTT,CASSPARGENQPQHF
TRBV7-7,TRBJ2-1,-,TRBD2,TGTGCCAGCAGCCCTACGACCGGGACTAGTCTCGATGAGCAGTTCTTC,CASSPTTGTSLDEQFF
TRBV11-2,TRBJ2-5,-,TRBD1,TGTGCCAGCAGCCCCACCCCCGGGACAGGCGTCCGGGAGACCCAGTACTTC,CASSPTPGTGVRETQYF
TRBV6-6,TRBJ2-2,-,-,TGTGCCAGCACTCGCCGGCCCGGGACACAGAACACCGGGGAGCTGTTTTTT,CASTRRPGTQNTGELFF
TRBV7-9,TRBJ2-7,once,TRBD1,TGTGCCAGCACCAAAGGGGGACAGCAGTACGAGCAGTACTTC,CASTKGGQQYEQYF
TRBV2,TRBJ2-5,once,-,TGTGCCAGCAGTGAATCTCCAGGGGTCCAAGAGACCCAGTACTTC,CASSESPGVQETQYF
TRBV5-4,TRBJ2-7,-,-,TGTGCCAGCAGCTTGGCCGGGACACTAAACAGGGAGCAGTACTTC,CASSLAGTLNREQYF
TRBV2,TRBJ2-1,-,TRBD2,TGTGCCAGCAGTGGCTACCTAGCGGGCCTATCCTACAATGAGCAGTTCTTC,CASSGYLAGLSYNEQFF
TRBV4-3,TRBJ2-3,-,-,TGCGCCAGCAGCCAAGATATATCCGTTTTTAGAACAGATACGCAGTATTTT,CASSQDISVFRTDTQYF
TRBV6-5,TRBJ1-5,-,-,TGTGCCAGCAGTATCGAGGGGGGGCGGCCCCAGCATTTT,CASSIEGGRPQHF
TRBV7-9,TRBJ2-5,few,TRBD2,TGTGCCAGCAGCCCGCCAGCGGGGGGGCCCCGGGCCCAAGAGACCCAGTACTTC,CASSPPAGGPRAQETQYF
TRBV10-3,TRBJ2-3,-,TRBD2,TGTGCCATCAGGCACCCCCTAGCGGTGGGTAACACAGATACGCAGTATTTT,CAIRHPLAVGNTDTQYF
TRBV28,TRBJ1-1,once,TRBD1,TGTGCCAGCAGACAGGGGATGGGGAACACTGAAGCTTTCTTT,CASRQGMGNTEAFF
TRBV10-3,TRBJ2-1,-,-,TGTGCCATCGGCCGGGGTGGATCCTACAATGAGCAGTTCTTC,CAIGRGGSYNEQFF
TRBV29-1,TRBJ2-7,-,-,TGCAGCGTTGCTTTTTCTGGGAGTAGCTCCTACGAGCAGTACTTC,CSVAFSGSSSYEQYF
TRBV11-2,TRBJ1-1,-,TRBD1,TGTGCCAGCAGCTTAGATCGAATCGGGACAGGGGCCACTGAAGCTTTCTTT,CASSLDRIGTGATEAFF
TRBV7-8,TRBJ1-3,once,-,TGTGCCAGCAGCTTAGCCGTTACTGGAAACACCATATATTTT,CASSLAVTGNTIYF
TRBV7-9,TRBJ2-1,-,-,TGTGCCAGCAGCCCGCACTCCAATGAGCAGTTCTTC,CASSPHSNEQFF
TRBV19,TRBJ1-5,-,-,TGTGCCAGTAGTATTTCCGGGGACAATCAGCCCCAGCATTTT,CASSISGDNQPQHF
TRBV7-3,TRBJ2-6,-,TRBD2,TGTGCCAGCAGCTTATTAGCGGGCTTTGGGGCCAACGTCCTGACTTTC,CASSLLAGFGANVLTF
TRBV7-2,TRBJ2-2,-,-,TGTGCCAGCAGCTTAATAAGGACAGCGGATTATGGGGAGCTGTTTTTT,CASSLIRTADYGELFF
TRBV27,TRBJ1-2,-,TRBD1,TGTGCCAGCAGTTTAAGGGCAGGACAGGGGGTTATCTATGGCTACACCTTC,CASSLRAGQGVIYGYTF
TRBV11-3,TRBJ1-2,many,TRBD1,TGTGCCAGCAGCTCGGACAGGGGCTATGGCTACACCTTC,CASSSDRGYGYTF
TRBV11-2,TRBJ2-1,-,TRBD1,TGTGCCAGCAGCTTCCCGGTAGGGACAGGGCGGACAAATGAAAGGCAGTTCTTC,CASSFPVGTGRTNERQFF
TRBV2,TRBJ2-1,-,-,TGTGCCAGCAGTGAAATAGCTCCCGGGGCCTACAATGAGCAGTTCTTC,CASSEIAPGAYNEQFF
TRBV9,TRBJ2-5,-,-,TGTGCCAGCAGCGTATTTGGCGGGGCGGAGACCCAGTACTTC,CASSVFGGAETQYF
TRBV7-3,TRBJ2-6,once,-,TGTGCCAGCAGTAGAGCGGGCTCTGGGGCCAACGTCCTGACTTTC,CASSRAGSGANVLTF
TRBV4-1,TRBJ2-5,-,-,TGCGCCAGCAGCCGGGTAGGTCCGAGAGCTAGCGCGGCAGAGACCCAGTACTTC,CASSRVGPRASAAETQYF
TRBV6-2/TRBV6-3,TRBJ1-2,-,-,TGTGCCAGCAGTTACTCTCTATACGACAGGAATGGCTACACCTTC,CASSYSLYDRNGYTF
TRBV7-6,TRBJ2-7,few,TRBD2,TGTGCCAGCAGCTTGACTAGCGGGAGCTACGAGCAGTACTTC,CASSLTSGSYEQYF
TRBV5-1,TRBJ2-3,few,TRBD2,TGCGCCAGCAGCCGGGAAGGACTAGCTGGTGCAGATACGCAGTATTTT,CASSREGLAGADTQYF
TRBV7-7,TRBJ2-1,-,-,TGTGCTAGCAGCTTAGGCGTTCACAATGAGCAGTTCTTC,CASSLGVHNEQFF
TRBV6-5,TRBJ2-7,-,-,TGTGCCAGCAGTAAGGATAGGGGGGGGTACTACGAGCAGTACTTC,CASSKDRGGYYEQYF
TRBV6-6,TRBJ1-2,-,-,TGTGCCAGCAGCCGTCTTGGCGGGAACTATGGCTACACCTTC,CASSRLGGNYGYTF